The sequence of this T cell receptor (beta chain) was determined in a study of T cell responses to AZD1222 COVID-19 vaccine. In the case of this clone: The antigen is undetermined.

Study-level results: Targets within unmutated variant regions were reportedly found for nearly half of spike-specific TCRs. Compared with day 0, the breadth and depth of the Spike-specific TCR repertoire rose significantly after two doses of AZD1222.

This CDR3 spans 12 amino acids. Germline V CDR1 and CDR2: SGHNT, YYREEE (reference sequence). The V and J ends lost 7 bases and 3 bases respectively, with 10 bases between them. The assay was immunoSEQ multiplex PCR, and TCRdb's table has in-frame clones only and misses some. The sample holds about 92,000 clones, around 86% seen once. The sequence derives from an adult in good health. The rearrangement joins TRBV5-4 to TRBJ1-1; D not certain. Specimen: peripheral blood, collected on day 0 of AZD1222 vaccination. The CDR3, as DNA: TGTGCCAGCCAGCGGGTGGACACTGAAGCTTTCTTT. Its translation: CASQRVDTEAFF.